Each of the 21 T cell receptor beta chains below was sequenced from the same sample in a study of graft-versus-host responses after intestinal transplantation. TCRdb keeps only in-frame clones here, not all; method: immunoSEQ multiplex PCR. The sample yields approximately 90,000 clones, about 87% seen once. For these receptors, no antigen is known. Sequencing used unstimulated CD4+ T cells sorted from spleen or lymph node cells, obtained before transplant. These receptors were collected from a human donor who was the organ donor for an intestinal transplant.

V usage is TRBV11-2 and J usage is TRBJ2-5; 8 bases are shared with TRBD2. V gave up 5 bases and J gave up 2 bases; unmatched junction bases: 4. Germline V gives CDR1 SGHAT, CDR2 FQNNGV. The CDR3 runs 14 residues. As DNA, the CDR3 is TGTGCCAGCAGCCCGAGCGGGGGACAAGAGACCCAGTACTTC. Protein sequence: CASSPSGGQETQYF.

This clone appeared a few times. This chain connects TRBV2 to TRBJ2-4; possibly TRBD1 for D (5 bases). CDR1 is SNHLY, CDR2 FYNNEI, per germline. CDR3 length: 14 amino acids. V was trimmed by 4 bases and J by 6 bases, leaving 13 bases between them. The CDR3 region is CASSGGRQLNIQYF. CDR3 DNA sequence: TGTGCCAGCAGTGGGGGCAGGCAACTAAACATTCAGTACTTC.

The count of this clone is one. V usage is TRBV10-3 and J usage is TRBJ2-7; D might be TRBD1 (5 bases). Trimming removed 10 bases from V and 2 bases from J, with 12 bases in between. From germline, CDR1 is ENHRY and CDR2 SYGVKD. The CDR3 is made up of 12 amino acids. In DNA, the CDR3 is TGTGCCACCGGACATGTAACCTACGAGCAGTACTTC. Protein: CATGHVTYEQYF.

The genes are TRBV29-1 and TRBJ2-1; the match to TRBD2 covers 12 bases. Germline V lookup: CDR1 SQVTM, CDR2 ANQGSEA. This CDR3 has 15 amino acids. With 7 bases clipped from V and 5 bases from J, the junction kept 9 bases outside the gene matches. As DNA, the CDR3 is TGCAGCGCATCGGGACTAGCGGGCTTACACAATGAGCAGTTCTTC. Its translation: CSASGLAGLHNEQFF.

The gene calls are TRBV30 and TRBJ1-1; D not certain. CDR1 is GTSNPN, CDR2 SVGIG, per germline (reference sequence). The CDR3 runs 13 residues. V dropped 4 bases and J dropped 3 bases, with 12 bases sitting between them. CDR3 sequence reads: CAWNAVLDTEAFF. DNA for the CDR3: TGTGCCTGGAATGCGGTTTTGGACACTGAAGCTTTCTTT.

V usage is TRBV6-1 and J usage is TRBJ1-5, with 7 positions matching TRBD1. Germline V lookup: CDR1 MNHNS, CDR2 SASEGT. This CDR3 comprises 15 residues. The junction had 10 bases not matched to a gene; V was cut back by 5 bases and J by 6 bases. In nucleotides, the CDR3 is TGTGCCAGCAGTATGGCCGGGGGACAGAGTCAGCCCCAGCATTTT. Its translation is CASSMAGGQSQPQHF.

Here the CDR3 DNA reads TGTGCCAGTAGCCCAGGACAGTATAGCAATCAGCCCCAGCATTTT. Translated, it gives CASSPGQYSNQPQHF. This chain connects TRBV19 to TRBJ1-5; possible D gene TRBD1, 6 bases. This CDR3 region has 15 residues. V lost 6 bases and J lost 0, with 12 bases in between. Looked up from germline, CDR1 is LNHDA and CDR2 is SQIVND (reference sequence).

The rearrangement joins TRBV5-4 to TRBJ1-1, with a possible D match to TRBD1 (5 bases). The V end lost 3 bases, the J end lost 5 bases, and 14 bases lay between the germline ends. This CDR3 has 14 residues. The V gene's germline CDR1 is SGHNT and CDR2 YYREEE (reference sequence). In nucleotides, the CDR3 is TGTGCCAGCAGCTCCTCGGGGGGTTTGACTGAAGCTTTCTTT. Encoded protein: CASSSSGGLTEAFF.

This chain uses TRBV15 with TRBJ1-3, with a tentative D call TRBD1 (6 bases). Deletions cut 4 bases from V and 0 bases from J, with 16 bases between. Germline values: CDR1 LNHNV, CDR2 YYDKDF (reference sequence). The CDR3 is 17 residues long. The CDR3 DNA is TGTGCCACCAGCATATTGACGGGGGGCGGCTCTGGAAACACCATATATTTT. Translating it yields CATSILTGGGSGNTIYF.

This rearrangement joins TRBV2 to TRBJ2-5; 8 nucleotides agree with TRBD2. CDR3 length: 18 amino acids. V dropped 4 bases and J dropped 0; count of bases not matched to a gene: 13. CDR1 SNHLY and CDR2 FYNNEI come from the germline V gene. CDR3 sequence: CASSVGFGREGDQETQYF. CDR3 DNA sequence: TGTGCCAGCAGTGTGGGATTCGGGAGGGAGGGGGACCAAGAGACCCAGTACTTC.

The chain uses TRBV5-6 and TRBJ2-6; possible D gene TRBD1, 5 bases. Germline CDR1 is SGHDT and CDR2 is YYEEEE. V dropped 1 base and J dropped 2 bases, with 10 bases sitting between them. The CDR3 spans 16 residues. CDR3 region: CASSLQGVPGANVLTF. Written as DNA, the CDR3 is TGTGCCAGCAGCTTGCAAGGGGTCCCTGGGGCCAACGTCCTGACTTTC.

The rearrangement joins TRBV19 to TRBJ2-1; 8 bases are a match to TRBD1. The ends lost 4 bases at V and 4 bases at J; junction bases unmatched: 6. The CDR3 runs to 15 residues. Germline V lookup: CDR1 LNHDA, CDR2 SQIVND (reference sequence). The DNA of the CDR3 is TGTGCCAGTAGTAGAGGGACAGGTAGTTACAATGAGCAGTTCTTC. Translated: CASSRGTGSYNEQFF.

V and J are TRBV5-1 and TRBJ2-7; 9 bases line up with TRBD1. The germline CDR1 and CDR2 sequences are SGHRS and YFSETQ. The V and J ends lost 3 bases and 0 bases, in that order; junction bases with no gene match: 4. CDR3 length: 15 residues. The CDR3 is CASSSAGQGSYEQYF. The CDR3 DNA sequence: TGCGCCAGCAGCTCCGCGGGACAGGGCTCCTACGAGCAGTACTTC.

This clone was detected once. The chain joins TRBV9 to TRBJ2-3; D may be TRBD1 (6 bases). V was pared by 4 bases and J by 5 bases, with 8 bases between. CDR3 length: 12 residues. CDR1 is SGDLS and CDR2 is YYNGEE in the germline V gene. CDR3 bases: TGTGCCAGCAGCAGCAGGGGAGATACGCAGTATTTT. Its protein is CASSSRGDTQYF. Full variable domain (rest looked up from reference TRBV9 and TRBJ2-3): DSGVTQTPKHLITATGQRVTLRCSPRSGDLSVYWYQQSLDQGLQFLIQYYNGEERAKGNILERFSAQQFPDLHSELNLSSLELGDSALYFCASSSRGDTQYFGPGTRLTVL.

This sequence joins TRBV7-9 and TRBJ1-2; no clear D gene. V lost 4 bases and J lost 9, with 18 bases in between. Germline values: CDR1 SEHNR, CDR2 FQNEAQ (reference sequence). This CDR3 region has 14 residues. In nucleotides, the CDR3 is TGTGCCAGCAGCTCTAGCTTATCTGGGCCCAGCTACACCTTC. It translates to CASSSSLSGPSYTF.

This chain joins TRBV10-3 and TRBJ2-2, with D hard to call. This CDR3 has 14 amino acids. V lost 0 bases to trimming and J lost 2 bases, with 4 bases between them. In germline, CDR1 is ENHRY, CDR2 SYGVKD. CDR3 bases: TGTGCCATCAGTGAGTCTCCAAACACCGGGGAGCTGTTTTTT. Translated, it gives CAISESPNTGELFF.

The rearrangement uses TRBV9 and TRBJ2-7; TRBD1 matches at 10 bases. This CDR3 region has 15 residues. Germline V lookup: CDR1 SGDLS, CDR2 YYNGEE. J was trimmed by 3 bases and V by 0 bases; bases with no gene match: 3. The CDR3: CASSVGDRGLYEQYF. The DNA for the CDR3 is TGTGCCAGCAGCGTAGGGGACAGGGGCCTCTACGAGCAGTACTTC.

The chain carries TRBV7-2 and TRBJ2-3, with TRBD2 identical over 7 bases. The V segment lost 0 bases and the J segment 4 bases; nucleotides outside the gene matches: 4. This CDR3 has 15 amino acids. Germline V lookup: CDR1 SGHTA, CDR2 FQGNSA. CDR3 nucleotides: TGTGCCAGCAGCTTAGCGGGGAGGGCCGCAGATACGCAGTATTTT. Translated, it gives CASSLAGRAADTQYF. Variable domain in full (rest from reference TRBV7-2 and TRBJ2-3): GAGVSQSPSNKVTEKGKDVELRCDPISGHTALYWYRQSLGQGLEFLIYFQGNSAPDKSGLPSDRFSAERTGGSVSTLTIQRTQQEDSAVYLCASSLAGRAADTQYFGPGTRLTVL.

The CDR3 nucleotides read TGCGCCAGCAGCCTGGGGGGCCGGGGGGGGCGGCAGTACGAGCAGTACTTC. Its translation is CASSLGGRGGRQYEQYF. The chain carries TRBV5-1 and TRBJ2-7; 8 bases align to TRBD2. The germline gives CDR1 SGHRS, CDR2 YFSETQ. V trimming: 4 bases; J trimming: 4 bases; junction bases outside the gene matches: 16. CDR3 length: 17 amino acids.

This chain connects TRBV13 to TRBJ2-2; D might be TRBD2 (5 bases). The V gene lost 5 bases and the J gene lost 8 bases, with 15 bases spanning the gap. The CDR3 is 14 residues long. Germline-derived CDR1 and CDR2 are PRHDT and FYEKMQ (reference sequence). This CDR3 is CASSLTSGIGELFF. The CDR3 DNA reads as TGTGCCAGCAGCCTAACGTCGGGGATTGGGGAGCTGTTTTTT.

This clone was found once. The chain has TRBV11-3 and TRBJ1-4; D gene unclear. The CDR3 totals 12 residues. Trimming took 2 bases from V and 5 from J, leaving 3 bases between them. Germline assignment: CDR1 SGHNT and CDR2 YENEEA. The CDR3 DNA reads TGTGCCAGCAGCTTATCGAATGAAAAACTGTTTTTT. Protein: CASSLSNEKLFF.